One sample yielded the 22 T cell receptor beta chains listed below, sequenced in a study of Ad26.COV2.S vaccination and SARS-CoV-2 variants. Produced via immunoSEQ multiplex PCR; TCRdb's table is partial and in-frame only. The repertoire holds about 180,000 clones, around 88% seen once, with about 5.5% in the top ten. Material: peripheral blood, obtained after recovery from COVID-19. Receptors were obtained from a human donor who had recovered from COVID-19.

The chain carries TRBV3-1 (or the pseudogene TRBV3-2) and TRBJ1-2; D ambiguous. Germline V gives CDR1 LGHDT, CDR2 YNNKEL (reference sequence). CDR3 length equals 14 residues. Trimming removed 5 bases at V and 4 bases at J, with 14 bases between. CDR3 sequence: CASSTPGFGYGYTF. The CDR3 bases are TGTGCCAGCAGCACCCCGGGATTCGGCTATGGCTACACCTTC.

Of note for this clone: The sample carries other DNA sequences with the same CDR3. The J gene is TRBJ1-5, the V gene TRBV27; no firm D call. CDR1 and CDR2 from the germline V gene are MNHEY and SMNVEV (reference sequence). The CDR3 length is 14 residues. V shed 6 bases and J shed 2 bases, with 11 bases lying between them. The CDR3 protein is CASSPGRGNQPQHF. CDR3 in DNA: TGTGCCAGCAGCCCCGGACGGGGCAATCAGCCCCAGCATTTT.

The rearrangement uses TRBV9 and TRBJ1-2, with 7 nucleotides matching TRBD1. V lost 3 bases to trimming and J lost 5 bases; unmatched junction nucleotides: 13. This CDR3 is built from 16 residues. Germline CDR1 SGDLS, CDR2 YYNGEE. Here the CDR3 reads CASSGGQFPALYGYTF. In DNA, the CDR3 is TGTGCCAGCAGCGGGGGACAGTTTCCCGCACTTTATGGCTACACCTTC.

The genes are TRBV18 and TRBJ2-4; D is unresolved. Germline values: CDR1 KGHSH, CDR2 LQKENI. V was clipped by 3 bases and J by 3 bases, with 12 bases between them. The CDR3 runs 15 residues. CDR3 sequence: CASSPGRNDKNIQYF. CDR3 bases: TGTGCCAGCTCACCGGGCCGGAACGACAAAAACATTCAGTACTTC.

The genes are TRBV7-2 and TRBJ2-3; D possibly uses TRBD1 or TRBD2 (5 bases each). This CDR3 has 16 amino acids. Germline V lookup: CDR1 SGHTA, CDR2 FQGNSA. V lost 5 bases, J lost 2 bases, and 17 bases lay in between. The CDR3 nucleotides are TGTGCCAGCAGCCCTAGTAGGGACCACTACACAGATACGCAGTATTTT. As protein: CASSPSRDHYTDTQYF.

This rearrangement joins TRBV30 to TRBJ2-5; D gene ambiguous. In germline, CDR1 is GTSNPN, CDR2 SVGIG (reference sequence). Deletions cut 6 bases from V and 2 bases from J, with 16 bases between. CDR3 length: 14 residues. CDR3: CACGLGWKQETQYF. The CDR3 coding sequence is TGTGCCTGCGGGTTGGGGTGGAAACAAGAGACCCAGTACTTC. The full variable domain, rest sourced from reference TRBV30 and TRBJ2-5, is SQTIHQWPATLVQPVGSPLSLECTVEGTSNPNLYWYRQAAGRGLQLLFYSVGIGQISSEVPQNLSASRPQDRQFILSSKKLLLSDSGFYLCACGLGWKQETQYFGPGTRLLVL.

This chain links TRBV7-6 with TRBJ2-7, with 11 bases lining up with TRBD1. The CDR3 extends over 15 amino acids. V gave up 2 bases and J gave up 3 bases; unmatched junction bases: 3. The germline CDR1 and CDR2 sequences are SGHVS and FNYEAQ. The CDR3 spells CASSLWTGGFYEQYF. In DNA form, the CDR3 reads TGTGCCAGCAGCTTATGGACAGGGGGCTTCTACGAGCAGTACTTC.

This clone was seen a single time. The chain is built from TRBV5-6 and TRBJ1-3, with 10 nucleotides matching TRBD1. J was trimmed by 0 bases and V by 4 bases; bases with no gene match: 7. This CDR3 spans 17 amino acids. Germline-derived CDR1 and CDR2 are SGHDT and YYEEEE. The CDR3 loop reads CASSGDRGFVSGNTIYF. In DNA, the CDR3 is TGTGCCAGCAGCGGGGACAGGGGATTCGTCTCTGGAAACACCATATATTTT.

The chain carries TRBV11-3 and TRBJ2-1, with TRBD2 as a possible D gene (6 bases). The CDR3 contains 15 residues. Trimming left V 4 bases short and J 10 bases short, with 20 bases between. CDR1 is SGHNT and CDR2 is YENEEA in the germline V gene. The CDR3 nucleotides read TGTGCCAGCAGCTCCCGGGACTCAGGCTTTCAAGAGCAGTTCTTC. Its translation is CASSSRDSGFQEQFF.

This rearrangement joins TRBV19 to TRBJ1-5, with D tentatively TRBD1 (6 bases). Germline CDR1 and CDR2: LNHDA and SQIVND (reference sequence). The V end was cut by 2 bases, the J end by 4 bases, with 9 bases between. CDR3 length: 14 residues. The CDR3 bases are TGTGCCAGTAGTATAAGGACAGAAAATCAGCCCCAGCATTTT. It codes for CASSIRTENQPQHF.

This chain joins TRBV29-1 and TRBJ1-2; D may be TRBD1 (5 bases). V was shortened by 5 bases and J by 2 bases, with 9 bases between the two germline ends. The CDR3 loop spans 12 amino acids. CDR1 and CDR2 (germline): SQVTM, ANQGSEA. This chain's CDR3 is CSVTAGNYGYTF. In nucleotides, the CDR3 is TGCAGCGTTACCGCAGGGAACTATGGCTACACCTTC.

The rearrangement uses TRBV20-1 and TRBJ2-7; 10 bases fit TRBD1. Trimming at V came to 3 bases and at J to 6 bases, leaving 8 bases not matched to a gene. Germline CDR1 reads DFQATT; CDR2 reads SNEGSKA (reference sequence). The CDR3 is 14 amino acids. CDR3 residues: CSASKRDRGSEQYF. The DNA of the CDR3 is TGCAGTGCTAGTAAGCGGGACAGGGGATCCGAGCAGTACTTC.

This chain connects TRBV6-6 to TRBJ2-5, with D possibly called TRBD1 or TRBD2 (5 bases each). Germline V CDR1 and CDR2: MNHNY, SVGAGI (reference sequence). The V end lost 6 bases, the J end lost 3 bases, and 20 bases lay between the germline ends. The CDR3 extends over 16 amino acids. CDR3 region: CASSRTSRGAEETQYF. The CDR3 DNA sequence: TGTGCCAGCAGCCGTACCTCGCGAGGGGCAGAAGAGACCCAGTACTTC.

This chain joins TRBV5-1 and TRBJ2-2, with a weak D call TRBD1 (5 bases). The V gene's germline CDR1 is SGHRS and CDR2 YFSETQ. The CDR3 covers 14 residues. V was shortened by 5 bases and J by 0 bases, with 8 bases between the two germline ends. The CDR3 DNA follows: TGCGCCAGCAGAGGGGCCACGAACACCGGGGAGCTGTTTTTT. Encoded protein: CASRGATNTGELFF.

The sample holds one count of this clone. The CDR3 reads CASSVYRGDGYTF. Here the CDR3 DNA reads TGTGCCAGCAGTGTCTACAGGGGTGATGGCTACACCTTC. This sequence joins TRBV6-2 or TRBV6-3 and TRBJ1-2; TRBD1 agrees at 7 bases. This CDR3 is built from 13 residues. Germline values: CDR1 MNHEY, CDR2 SVGEGT. The ends lost 5 bases at V and 6 bases at J; junction bases unmatched: 6.

The rearrangement links TRBV27 to TRBJ2-5; 11 nucleotides match TRBD1. CDR1 is MNHEY, CDR2 SMNVEV, per germline (reference sequence). V lost 7 bases to trimming and J lost 8 bases; unmatched junction nucleotides: 6. The CDR3 has 13 residues. The chain's CDR3 is CASKGTGGITQYF. CDR3 coding DNA: TGTGCCAGCAAGGGGACAGGGGGGATTACCCAGTACTTC.

The genes are TRBV5-1 and TRBJ1-1; D call uncertain. The CDR3 is 13 residues long. Germline assignment: CDR1 SGHRS and CDR2 YFSETQ. Trimming left V 0 bases short and J 1 base short, with 4 bases between. The DNA of the CDR3 is TGCGCCAGCAGCTTGGCCGGGAACACTGAAGCTTTCTTT. Its protein is CASSLAGNTEAFF.

A few counts support this clone. Different DNA sequences within this sample yield the same CDR3. The chain is built from TRBV5-1 and TRBJ1-1; D is ambiguous. The CDR3 loop spans 13 amino acids. Germline V gene lookup returns CDR1 SGHRS and CDR2 YFSETQ. Trimming took 0 bases from V and 1 from J, leaving 4 bases between them. In nucleotides, the CDR3 is TGCGCCAGCAGCTTGGGGGGGAACACTGAAGCTTTCTTT. Translated: CASSLGGNTEAFF.

This clone occurred a few times. The V call is TRBV6-6, the J call TRBJ1-5; D possibly corresponds to TRBD1 (5 bases). CDR1 MNHNY and CDR2 SVGAGI come from the germline V gene (reference sequence). The CDR3 spans 14 residues. Between the trimmed V and J ends, which lost 10 bases and 5 bases, there was a span of 18 bases. The CDR3 loop is CATERRQGHQPQHF. DNA for the CDR3: TGTGCCACCGAAAGGAGGCAGGGCCATCAGCCCCAGCATTTT.

The DNA for the CDR3 is TGTGCCAGCAGCTCGCAGGGATCCTATAATTCACCCCTCCACTTT. Encoded protein: CASSSQGSYNSPLHF. The V and J genes are TRBV5-4 and TRBJ1-6; maybe TRBD1 (5 bases). CDR3 length: 15 residues. V was clipped by 3 bases and J by 1 base, with 8 bases between them. Germline V gene sequence: CDR1 SGHNT, CDR2 YYREEE (reference sequence).

The chain has TRBV3-1 (or the pseudogene TRBV3-2) and TRBJ2-3, with D unclear. The V end lost 1 base, the J end lost 4 bases, and 12 bases lay between the germline ends. Germline assignment: CDR1 LGHDT and CDR2 YNNKEL (reference sequence). This CDR3 region has 15 residues. DNA of the CDR3: TGTGCCAGCAGCCAAGTTTACTCGCCAGCAGATACGCAGTATTTT. Translated: CASSQVYSPADTQYF.

V gene TRBV29-1 combines with J gene TRBJ2-5, with TRBD2 matching 10 bases. Germline CDR1 and CDR2: SQVTM and ANQGSEA. V was pared by 0 bases and J by 4 bases, with 5 bases of the junction left unmatched. The CDR3 spans 15 residues. DNA for the CDR3: TGCAGCGTTGAAGATTCACGACTAGCGGGAGAGACCCAGTACTTC. Protein sequence: CSVEDSRLAGETQYF.